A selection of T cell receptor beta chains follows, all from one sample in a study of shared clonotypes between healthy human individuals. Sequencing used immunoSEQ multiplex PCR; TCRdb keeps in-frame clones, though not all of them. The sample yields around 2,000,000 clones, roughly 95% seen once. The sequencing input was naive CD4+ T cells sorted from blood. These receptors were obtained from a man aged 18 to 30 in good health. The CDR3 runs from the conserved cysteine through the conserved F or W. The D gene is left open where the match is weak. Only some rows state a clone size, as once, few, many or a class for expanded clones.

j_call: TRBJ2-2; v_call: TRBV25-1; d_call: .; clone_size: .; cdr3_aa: CASLLGRFTGELFF; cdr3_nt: TGTGCCAGCCTCCTGGGACGTTTCACCGGGGAGCTGTTTTTT
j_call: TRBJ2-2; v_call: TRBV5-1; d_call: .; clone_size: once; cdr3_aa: CASGSGSRSVTGELFF; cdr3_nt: TGCGCCAGCGGGTCAGGATCCCGTAGCGTCACCGGGGAGCTGTTTTTT
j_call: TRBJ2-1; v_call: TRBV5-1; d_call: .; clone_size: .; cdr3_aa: CASSLGFGDEQFF; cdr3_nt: TGCGCCAGCAGCTTGGGGTTTGGGGATGAGCAGTTCTTC
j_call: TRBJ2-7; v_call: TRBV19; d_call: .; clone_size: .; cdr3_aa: CASTRDELYEQYF; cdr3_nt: TGTGCCAGTACAAGGGATGAACTCTACGAGCAGTACTTC
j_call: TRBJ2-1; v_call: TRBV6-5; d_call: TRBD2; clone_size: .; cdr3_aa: CASSYGGGSAISEQFF; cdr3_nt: TGTGCCAGCAGTTACGGCGGGGGATCCGCAATCAGTGAGCAGTTCTTC
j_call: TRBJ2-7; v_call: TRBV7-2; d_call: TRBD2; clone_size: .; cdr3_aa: CASSLSGSASYEQYF; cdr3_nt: TGTGCCAGCAGCTTGAGCGGGAGCGCGTCCTACGAGCAGTACTTC
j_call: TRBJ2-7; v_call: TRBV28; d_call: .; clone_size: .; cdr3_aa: CASCSFPYEQYF; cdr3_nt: TGTGCCAGCTGTAGTTTTCCCTACGAGCAGTACTTC
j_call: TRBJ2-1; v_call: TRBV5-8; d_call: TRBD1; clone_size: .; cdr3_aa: CASSLLDGQGSEQFF; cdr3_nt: TGTGCCAGCAGCTTGTTGGACGGACAGGGCAGTGAGCAGTTCTTC
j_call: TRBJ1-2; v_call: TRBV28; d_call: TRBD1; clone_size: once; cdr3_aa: CASSLWGQENYGYTF; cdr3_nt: TGTGCCAGCAGTTTATGGGGACAGGAAAATTATGGCTACACCTTC
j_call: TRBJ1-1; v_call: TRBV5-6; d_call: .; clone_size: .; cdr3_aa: CASSLIRGGAEAFF; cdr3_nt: TGTGCCAGCAGCTTGATACGAGGAGGCGCTGAAGCTTTCTTT
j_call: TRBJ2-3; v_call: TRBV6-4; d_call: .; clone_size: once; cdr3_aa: CASRDTGAGRGTQYF; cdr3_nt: TGTGCCAGCAGGGATACAGGGGCCGGGAGAGGAACGCAGTATTTT
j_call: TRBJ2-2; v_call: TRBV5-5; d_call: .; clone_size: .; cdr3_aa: CASSPRDENTGELFF; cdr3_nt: TGTGCCAGCAGCCCCCGGGACGAGAACACCGGGGAGCTGTTTTTT
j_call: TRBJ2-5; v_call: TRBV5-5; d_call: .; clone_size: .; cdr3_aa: CASSLGMGKPQETQYF; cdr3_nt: TGTGCCAGCAGCTTGGGAATGGGGAAACCCCAAGAGACCCAGTACTTC
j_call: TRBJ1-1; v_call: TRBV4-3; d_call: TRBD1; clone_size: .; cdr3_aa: CASSLTTGGAVGGAFF; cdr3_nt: TGCGCCAGCAGCCTCACGACAGGGGGCGCGGTCGGAGGTGCTTTCTTT
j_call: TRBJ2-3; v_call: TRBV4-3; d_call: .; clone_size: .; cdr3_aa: CASSLQGGSDTQYF; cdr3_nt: TGCGCCAGCAGCCTACAGGGTGGGTCAGATACGCAGTATTTT
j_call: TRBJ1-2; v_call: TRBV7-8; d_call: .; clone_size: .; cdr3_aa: CASSSAGYGYTF; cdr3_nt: TGTGCCAGCAGCTCTGCAGGGTACGGCTACACCTTC
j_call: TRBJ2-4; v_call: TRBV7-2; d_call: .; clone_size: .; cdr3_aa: CASSRDIAKNIQYF; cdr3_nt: TGTGCCAGCAGTCGGGACATAGCCAAAAACATTCAGTACTTC
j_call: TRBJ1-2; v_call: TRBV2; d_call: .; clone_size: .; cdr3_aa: CASGTVPNTYGYTF; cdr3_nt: TGTGCCAGCGGTACAGTACCTAATACCTATGGCTACACCTTC
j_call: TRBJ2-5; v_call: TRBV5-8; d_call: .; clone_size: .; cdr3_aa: CASSLGGLLLETQYF; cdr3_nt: TGTGCCAGCAGCTTGGGGGGGCTGCTTTTGGAGACCCAGTACTTC
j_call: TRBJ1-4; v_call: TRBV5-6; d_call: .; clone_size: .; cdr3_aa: CASSLRAANEKLFF; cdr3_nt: TGTGCCAGCAGCTTACGCGCTGCTAATGAAAAACTGTTTTTT
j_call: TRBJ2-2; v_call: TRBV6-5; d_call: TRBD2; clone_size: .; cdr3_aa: CASSPRAGGHGELFF; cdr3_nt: TGTGCCAGCAGTCCGCGTGCGGGGGGACACGGGGAGCTGTTTTTT
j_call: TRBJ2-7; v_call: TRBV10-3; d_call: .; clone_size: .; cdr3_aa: CAIRTGQSYEQYF; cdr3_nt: TGTGCCATCAGGACGGGACAATCCTACGAGCAGTACTTC
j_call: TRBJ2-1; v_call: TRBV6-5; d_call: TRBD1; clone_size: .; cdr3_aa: CASRPGTGSSEKQFF; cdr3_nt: TGTGCCAGCAGACCCGGGACAGGATCATCTGAAAAGCAGTTCTTC
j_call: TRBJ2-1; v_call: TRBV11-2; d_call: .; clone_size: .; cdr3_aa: CASSSQNNEQFF; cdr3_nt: TGTGCCAGCAGCTCCCAAAACAATGAGCAGTTCTTC
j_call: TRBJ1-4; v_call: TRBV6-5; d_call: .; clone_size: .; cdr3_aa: CASSYRPIPTNEKLFF; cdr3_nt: TGTGCCAGCAGTTATAGGCCGATTCCAACTAATGAAAAACTGTTTTTT
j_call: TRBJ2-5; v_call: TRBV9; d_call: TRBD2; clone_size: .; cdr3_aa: CASSVGSGGTQETQYF; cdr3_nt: TGTGCCAGCAGCGTAGGAAGCGGGGGGACACAAGAGACCCAGTACTTC
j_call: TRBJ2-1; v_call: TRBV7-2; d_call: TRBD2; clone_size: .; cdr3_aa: CASSLGGRVYNEQFF; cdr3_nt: TGTGCCAGCAGCTTAGGCGGGAGGGTCTACAATGAGCAGTTCTTC
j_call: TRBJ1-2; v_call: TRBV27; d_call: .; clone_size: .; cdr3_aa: CASSPTTLRDYGYTF; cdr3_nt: TGTGCCAGCAGTCCAACGACTTTACGGGACTATGGCTACACCTTC
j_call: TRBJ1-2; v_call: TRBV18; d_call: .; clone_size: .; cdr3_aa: CASSPDRPLAFGYTF; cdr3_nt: TGTGCCAGCTCACCGGACAGACCCTTAGCTTTTGGCTACACCTTC
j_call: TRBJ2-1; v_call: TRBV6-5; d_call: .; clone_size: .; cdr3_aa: CASKGISNNEQFF; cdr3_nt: TGTGCCAGCAAGGGGATCTCCAACAATGAGCAGTTCTTC
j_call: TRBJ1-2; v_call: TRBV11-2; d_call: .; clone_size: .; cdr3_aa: CASSLAFNYGYTF; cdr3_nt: TGTGCCAGCAGCTTAGCTTTTAACTATGGCTACACCTTC